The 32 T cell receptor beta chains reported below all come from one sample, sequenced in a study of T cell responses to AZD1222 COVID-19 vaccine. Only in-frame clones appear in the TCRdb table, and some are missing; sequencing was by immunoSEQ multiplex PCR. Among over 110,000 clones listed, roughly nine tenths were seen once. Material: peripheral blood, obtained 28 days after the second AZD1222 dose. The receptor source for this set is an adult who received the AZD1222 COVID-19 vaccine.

CDR3 protein: CASSPFPGTGPPANEKLFF. CDR3 bases: TGTGCCAGCAGCCCTTTTCCCGGGACAGGGCCCCCGGCTAATGAAAAACTGTTTTTT. The rearrangement uses TRBV11-3 and TRBJ1-4, with 9 bases that match TRBD1. This CDR3 has 19 residues. Per germline, CDR1 SGHNT and CDR2 YENEEA. Germline trimming cut 5 bases from V and 3 bases from J; bases unmatched to any gene: 16.

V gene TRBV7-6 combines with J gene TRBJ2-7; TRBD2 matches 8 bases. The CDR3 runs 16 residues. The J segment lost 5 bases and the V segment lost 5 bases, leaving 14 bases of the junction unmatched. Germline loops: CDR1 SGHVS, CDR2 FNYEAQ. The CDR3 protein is CASSPGRGAPIDEQYF. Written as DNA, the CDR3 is TGTGCCAGCAGCCCCGGGAGGGGGGCCCCGATAGACGAGCAGTACTTC. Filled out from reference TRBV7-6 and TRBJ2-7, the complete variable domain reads GAGVSQSPRYKVTKRGQDVALRCDPISGHVSLYWYRQALGQGPEFLTYFNYEAQQDKSGLPNDRFSAERPEGSISTLTIQRTEQRDSAMYRCASSPGRGAPIDEQYFGPGTRLTVT.

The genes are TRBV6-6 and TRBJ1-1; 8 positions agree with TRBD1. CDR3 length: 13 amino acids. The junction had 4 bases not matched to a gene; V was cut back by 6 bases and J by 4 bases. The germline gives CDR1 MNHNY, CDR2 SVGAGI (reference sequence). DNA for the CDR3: TGTGCCAGCAGGACAGGGGCGGGCACTGAAGCTTTCTTT. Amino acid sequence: CASRTGAGTEAFF.

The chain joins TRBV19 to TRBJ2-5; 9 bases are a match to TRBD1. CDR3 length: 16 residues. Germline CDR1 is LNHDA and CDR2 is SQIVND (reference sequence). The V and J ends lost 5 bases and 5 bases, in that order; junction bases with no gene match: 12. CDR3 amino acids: CASSPGQGNVGETQYF. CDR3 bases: TGTGCCAGTAGTCCGGGACAGGGAAACGTCGGCGAGACCCAGTACTTC.

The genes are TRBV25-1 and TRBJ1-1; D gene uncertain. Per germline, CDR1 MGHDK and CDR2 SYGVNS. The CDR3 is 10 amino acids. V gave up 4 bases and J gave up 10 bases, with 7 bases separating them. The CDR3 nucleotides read TGTGCCAGCAGTGTACCACGAGCTTTCTTT. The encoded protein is CASSVPRAFF.

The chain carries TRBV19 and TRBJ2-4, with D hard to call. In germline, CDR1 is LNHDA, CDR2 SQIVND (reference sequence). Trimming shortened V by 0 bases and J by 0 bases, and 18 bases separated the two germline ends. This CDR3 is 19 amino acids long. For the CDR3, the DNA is TGTGCCAGTAGTATAGAGTTGTCCCGGAGTACGGGAGCCAAAAACATTCAGTACTTC. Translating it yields CASSIELSRSTGAKNIQYF.

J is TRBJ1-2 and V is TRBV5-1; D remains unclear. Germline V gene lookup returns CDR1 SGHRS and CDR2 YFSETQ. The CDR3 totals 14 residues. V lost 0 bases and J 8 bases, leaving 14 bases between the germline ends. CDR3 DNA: TGCGCCAGCAGCTTGGATGGAGGCCCTGGGGGCTACACCTTC. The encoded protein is CASSLDGGPGGYTF. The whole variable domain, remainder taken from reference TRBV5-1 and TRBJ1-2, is KAGVTQTPRYLIKTRGQQVTLSCSPISGHRSVSWYQQTPGQGLQFLFEYFSETQRNKGNFPGRFSGRQFSNSRSEMNVSTLELGDSALYLCASSLDGGPGGYTFGSGTRLTVV.

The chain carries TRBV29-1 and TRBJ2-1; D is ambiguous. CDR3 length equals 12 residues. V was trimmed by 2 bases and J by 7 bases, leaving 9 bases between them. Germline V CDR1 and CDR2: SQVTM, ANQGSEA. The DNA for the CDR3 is TGCAGCGTTGAAAGGCAGATTAATGAGCAGTTCTTC. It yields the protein CSVERQINEQFF.

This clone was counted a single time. CDR3: CASSWQRDRVYSNQPQHF. CDR3 in DNA: TGTGCCAGCAGCTGGCAACGGGACAGAGTTTATAGCAATCAGCCCCAGCATTTT. The chain links TRBV7-8 to TRBJ1-5; TRBD1 matches at 7 bases. Losses at the gene ends were 4 bases for V and 0 bases for J; bases not matched to a gene: 12. This CDR3 has 18 amino acids. The V gene's germline CDR1 is SGHVS and CDR2 FQNEAQ.

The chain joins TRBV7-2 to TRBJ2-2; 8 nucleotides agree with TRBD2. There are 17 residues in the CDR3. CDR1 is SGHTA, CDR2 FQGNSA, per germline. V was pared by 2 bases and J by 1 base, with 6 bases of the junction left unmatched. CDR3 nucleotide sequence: TGTGCCAGCAGCTTAACTAGACTAGCGCAGAACACCGGGGAGCTGTTTTTT. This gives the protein CASSLTRLAQNTGELFF. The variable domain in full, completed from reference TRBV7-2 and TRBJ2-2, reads GAGVSQSPSNKVTEKGKDVELRCDPISGHTALYWYRQSLGQGLEFLIYFQGNSAPDKSGLPSDRFSAERTGGSVSTLTIQRTQQEDSAVYLCASSLTRLAQNTGELFFGEGSRLTVL.

CDR3 DNA sequence: TGTGCCAGCAGCCCAGGGGTCGGCAACTATGGCTACACCTTC. Encoded protein: CASSPGVGNYGYTF. The chain is built from TRBV6-6 and TRBJ1-2; TRBD1 is a possible D gene (6 bases). The CDR3 totals 14 residues. CDR1 MNHNY and CDR2 SVGAGI come from the germline V gene (reference sequence). Trimming took 6 bases from V and 2 from J, leaving 13 bases between them.

CDR3: CATSPDRGLPFQKETQYF. DNA of the CDR3: TGTGCCACCAGCCCCGACAGGGGCCTGCCGTTCCAAAAAGAGACCCAGTACTTC. The V gene is TRBV24-1, the J gene TRBJ2-5; 8 nucleotides match TRBD1. Unmatched junction bases numbered 18, after V lost 7 bases and J lost 3 bases. This CDR3 contains 18 residues. The germline CDR1 and CDR2 sequences are KGHDR and SFDVKD.

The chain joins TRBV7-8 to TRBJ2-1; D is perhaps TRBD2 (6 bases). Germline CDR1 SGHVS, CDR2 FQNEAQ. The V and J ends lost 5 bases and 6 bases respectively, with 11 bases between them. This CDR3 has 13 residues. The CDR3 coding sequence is TGTGCCAGCAGCCCTCTAGCGCCCAATGAGCAGTTCTTC. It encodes CASSPLAPNEQFF.

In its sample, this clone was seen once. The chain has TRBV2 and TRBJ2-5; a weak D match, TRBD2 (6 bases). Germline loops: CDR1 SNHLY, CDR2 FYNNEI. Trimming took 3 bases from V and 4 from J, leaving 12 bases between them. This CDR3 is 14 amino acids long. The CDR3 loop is CASSEEGRGETQYF. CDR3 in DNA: TGTGCCAGCAGTGAGGAGGGCCGGGGAGAGACCCAGTACTTC.

The CDR3 region is CASSTAGPEAFF. The CDR3 DNA sequence: TGCGCCAGCAGCACTGCGGGCCCTGAAGCTTTCTTT. This chain links TRBV5-1 with TRBJ1-1; no firm D call. The V end was cut by 4 bases, the J end by 6 bases, with 10 bases between. Germline V gives CDR1 SGHRS, CDR2 YFSETQ. The CDR3 is 12 amino acids. Filled out from reference TRBV5-1 and TRBJ1-1, the complete variable domain reads KAGVTQTPRYLIKTRGQQVTLSCSPISGHRSVSWYQQTPGQGLQFLFEYFSETQRNKGNFPGRFSGRQFSNSRSEMNVSTLELGDSALYLCASSTAGPEAFFGQGTRLTVV.

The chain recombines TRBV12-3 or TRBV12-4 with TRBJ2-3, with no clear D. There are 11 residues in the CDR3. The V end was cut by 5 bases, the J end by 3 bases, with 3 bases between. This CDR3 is CASSLTDTQYF. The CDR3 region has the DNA TGTGCCAGCAGTCTTACAGATACGCAGTATTTT.

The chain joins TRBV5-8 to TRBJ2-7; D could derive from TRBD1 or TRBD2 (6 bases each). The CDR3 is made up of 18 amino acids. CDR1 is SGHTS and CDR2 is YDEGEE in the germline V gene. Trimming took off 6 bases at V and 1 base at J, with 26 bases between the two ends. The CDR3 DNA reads TGTGCCAGCACCCTGGGGGGACGCAGGGGCAGATTATCCTACGAGCAGTACTTC. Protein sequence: CASTLGGRRGRLSYEQYF.

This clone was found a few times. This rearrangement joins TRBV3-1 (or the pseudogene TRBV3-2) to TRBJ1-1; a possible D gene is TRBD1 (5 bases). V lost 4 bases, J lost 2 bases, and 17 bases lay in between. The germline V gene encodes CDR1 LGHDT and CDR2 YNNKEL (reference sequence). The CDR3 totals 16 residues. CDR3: CASSPGGGLRNTEAFF. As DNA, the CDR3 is TGTGCCAGCAGCCCCGGTGGGGGTTTGAGAAACACTGAAGCTTTCTTT.

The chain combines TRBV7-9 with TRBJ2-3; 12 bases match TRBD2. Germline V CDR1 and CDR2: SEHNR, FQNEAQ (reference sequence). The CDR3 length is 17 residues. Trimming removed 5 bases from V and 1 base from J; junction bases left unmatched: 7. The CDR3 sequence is CASSLRTSGVGTDTQYF. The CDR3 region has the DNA TGTGCCAGCAGCCTAAGGACTAGCGGGGTTGGCACAGATACGCAGTATTTT.

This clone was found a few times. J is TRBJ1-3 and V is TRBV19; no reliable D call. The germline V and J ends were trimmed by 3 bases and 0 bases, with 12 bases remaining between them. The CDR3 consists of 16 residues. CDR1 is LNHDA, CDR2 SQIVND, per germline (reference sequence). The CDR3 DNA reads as TGTGCCAGTAGTATTCCAGGAGCGAGCTCTGGAAACACCATATATTTT. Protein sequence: CASSIPGASSGNTIYF.

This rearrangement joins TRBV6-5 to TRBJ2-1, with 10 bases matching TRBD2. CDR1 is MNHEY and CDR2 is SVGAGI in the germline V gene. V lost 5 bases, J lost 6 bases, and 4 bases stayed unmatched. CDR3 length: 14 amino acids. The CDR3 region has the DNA TGTGCCAGCAGTACTAGCGGGGCAACCAATGAGCAGTTCTTC. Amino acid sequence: CASSTSGATNEQFF.

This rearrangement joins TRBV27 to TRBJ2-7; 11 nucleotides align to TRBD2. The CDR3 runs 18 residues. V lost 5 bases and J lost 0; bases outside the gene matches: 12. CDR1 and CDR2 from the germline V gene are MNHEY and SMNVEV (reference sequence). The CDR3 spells CASSPIVPGTSGSYEQYF. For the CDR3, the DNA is TGTGCCAGCAGTCCCATAGTCCCTGGGACTAGCGGCTCCTACGAGCAGTACTTC.

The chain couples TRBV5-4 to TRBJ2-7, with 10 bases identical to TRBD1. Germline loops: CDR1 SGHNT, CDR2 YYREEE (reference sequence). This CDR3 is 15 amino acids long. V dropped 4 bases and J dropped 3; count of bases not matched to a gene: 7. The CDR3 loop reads CASSTGQGGLYEQYV. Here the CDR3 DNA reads TGTGCCAGCAGCACCGGACAGGGGGGGCTCTACGAGCAGTACGTC.

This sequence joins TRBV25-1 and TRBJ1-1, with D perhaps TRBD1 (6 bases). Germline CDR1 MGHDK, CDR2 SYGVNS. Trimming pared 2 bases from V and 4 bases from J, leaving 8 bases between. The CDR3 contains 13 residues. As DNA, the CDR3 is TGTGCCAGCAGTGAAAGGGGGGGCACTGAAGCTTTCTTT. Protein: CASSERGGTEAFF.

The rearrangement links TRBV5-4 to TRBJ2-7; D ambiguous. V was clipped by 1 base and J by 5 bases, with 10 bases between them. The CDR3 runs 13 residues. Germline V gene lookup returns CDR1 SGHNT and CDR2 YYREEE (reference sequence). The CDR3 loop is CASSLPSIDEQYV. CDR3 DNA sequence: TGTGCCAGCAGCTTGCCAAGTATCGACGAGCAGTACGTC.

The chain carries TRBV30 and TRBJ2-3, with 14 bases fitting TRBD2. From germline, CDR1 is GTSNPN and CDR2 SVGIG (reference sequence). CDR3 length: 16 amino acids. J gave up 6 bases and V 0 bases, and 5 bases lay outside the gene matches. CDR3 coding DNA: TGTGCCTGGAGTGTAGGACTAGCGGGAGGCAGGGATACGCAGTATTTT. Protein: CAWSVGLAGGRDTQYF.

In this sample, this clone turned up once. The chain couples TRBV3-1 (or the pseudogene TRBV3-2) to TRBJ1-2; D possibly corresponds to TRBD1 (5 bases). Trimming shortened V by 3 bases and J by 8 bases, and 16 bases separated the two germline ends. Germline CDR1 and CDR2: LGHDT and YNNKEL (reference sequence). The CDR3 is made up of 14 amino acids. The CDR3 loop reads CASSQRGGRGGYTF. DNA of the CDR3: TGTGCCAGCAGCCAGAGAGGCGGGCGGGGCGGCTACACCTTC.

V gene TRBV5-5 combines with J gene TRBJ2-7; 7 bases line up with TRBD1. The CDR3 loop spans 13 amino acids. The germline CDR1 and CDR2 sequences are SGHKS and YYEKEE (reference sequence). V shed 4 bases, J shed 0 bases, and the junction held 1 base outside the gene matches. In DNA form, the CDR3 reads TGTGCCAGCAGCGGGACAGTCTCCTACGAGCAGTACTTC. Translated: CASSGTVSYEQYF.

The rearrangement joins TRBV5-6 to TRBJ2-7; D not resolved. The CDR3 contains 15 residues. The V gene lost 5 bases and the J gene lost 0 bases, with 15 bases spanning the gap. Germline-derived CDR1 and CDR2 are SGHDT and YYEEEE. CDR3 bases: TGTGCCAGCAGTCCCTGTCTCATTAACTCCTACGAGCAGTACGTC. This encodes CASSPCLINSYEQYV.

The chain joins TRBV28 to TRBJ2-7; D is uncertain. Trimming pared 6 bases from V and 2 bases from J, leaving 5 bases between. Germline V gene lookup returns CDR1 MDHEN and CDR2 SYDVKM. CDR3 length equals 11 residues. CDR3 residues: CASRGTYEQYF. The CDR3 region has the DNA TGTGCCAGCAGGGGGACCTACGAGCAGTACTTC.

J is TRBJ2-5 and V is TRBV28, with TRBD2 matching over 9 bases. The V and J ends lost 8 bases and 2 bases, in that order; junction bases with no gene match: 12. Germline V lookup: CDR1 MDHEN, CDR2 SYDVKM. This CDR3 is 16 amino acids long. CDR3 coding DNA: TGTGCCAGCGGGCGGGGAGCGGGAGGATTTCAAGAGACCCAGTACTTC. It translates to CASGRGAGGFQETQYF.

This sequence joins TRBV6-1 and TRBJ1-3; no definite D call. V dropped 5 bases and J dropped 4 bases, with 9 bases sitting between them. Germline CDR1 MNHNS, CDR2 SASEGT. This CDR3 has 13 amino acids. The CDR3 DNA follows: TGTGCCAGCAGTTTAAGCCAGGGAAACACCATATATTTT. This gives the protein CASSLSQGNTIYF.